The 8 T cell receptor beta chains below all came from one sample that was sequenced in a study of T-cell reconstitution after alpha-beta-depleted transplantation in children. Unique molecular identifiers were incorporated during preparation of the TCRbeta library. TCRdb analysed the PCR reads with MiXCR anew, one entry per CDR3 protein. The data hold 500,000 or so distinct CDR3 sequences, with roughly an eighth observed a single time. The sequences come from PBMCs, mostly from graft donor cells, collected 180 days after TCRalphabeta/CD19-depleted stem cell transplant. The receptor source for this set is a female patient aged 2-10 years who had a stem cell transplant for aplastic anemia, so the T cells may come from the graft donor.

The chain joins TRBV6-1 to TRBJ2-2; 10 nucleotides line up with TRBD1. The CDR3 has 18 residues. Unmatched junction bases numbered 16, after V lost 5 bases and J lost 7 bases. Germline V CDR1 and CDR2: MNHNS, SASEGT. CDR3 amino acids: CASSPDRGRGIFHGELFF. The CDR3 DNA reads TGTGCCAGCAGTCCAGACAGGGGGCGCGGTATCTTTCACGGGGAGCTGTTTTTT.

The CDR3 here is CASSVTGGFTGELFF. CDR3 bases: TGTGCCAGCAGCGTGACAGGGGGCTTCACCGGGGAGCTGTTTTTT. This chain uses TRBV9 with TRBJ2-2; 10 nucleotides match TRBD1. Trimming cost V 2 bases and J 4 bases; bases outside gene matches: 2. Germline CDR1 is SGDLS and CDR2 is YYNGEE. The CDR3 runs to 15 residues.

This clonotype was counted at least ten times. The chain combines TRBV12-3 or TRBV12-4 with TRBJ2-3; no reliable D call. The CDR3 loop spans 15 amino acids. Trimming took 5 bases from V and 0 from J, leaving 12 bases between them. The CDR3 reads CASSEQLPSTDTQYF. The CDR3 nucleotides read TGTGCCAGCAGTGAACAATTACCTAGCACAGATACGCAGTATTTT.

This clonotype occurred many times. The CDR3 coding sequence is TGCAGCGTTGAAAAGAGTGGGGGGAGTGAAAAACTGTTTTTT. Translated: CSVEKSGGSEKLFF. The genes are TRBV29-1 and TRBJ1-4, with a possible D match to TRBD1 (5 bases). With 2 bases removed from V and 7 bases from J, the gap between germline ends came to 14 bases. CDR3 size: 14 residues. Looked up from germline, CDR1 is SQVTM and CDR2 is ANQGSEA.

The chain is built from TRBV24-1 and TRBJ2-3; D unresolved. Trimming shortened V by 4 bases and J by 3 bases, and 4 bases separated the two germline ends. Germline lookup yields CDR1 KGHDR and CDR2 SFDVKD. The CDR3 length is 12 residues. CDR3 loop: CATSEGTDTQYF. As DNA, the CDR3 is TGTGCCACCAGTGAGGGTACAGATACGCAGTATTTT.

This clonotype turned up a few times. V and J are TRBV28 and TRBJ1-1; D is possibly TRBD1 (5 bases). The CDR3 has 15 amino acids. The germline V gene has CDR1 MDHEN and CDR2 SYDVKM. The germline V and J ends were trimmed by 5 bases and 3 bases, with 16 bases remaining between them. The CDR3 protein is CASSTGTVVYTEAFF. CDR3 bases: TGTGCCAGCAGTACGGGGACGGTAGTTTACACTGAAGCTTTCTTT.

This clonotype was recorded many times. The V call is TRBV5-1, the J call TRBJ2-5; 9 bases are a match to TRBD2. Germline assignment: CDR1 SGHRS and CDR2 YFSETQ. Losses at the gene ends were 0 bases for V and 4 bases for J; bases not matched to a gene: 4. This CDR3 contains 15 residues. The CDR3: CASSLVELAGETQYF. The CDR3, as DNA: TGCGCCAGCAGCTTGGTGGAACTAGCGGGAGAGACCCAGTACTTC.

The CDR3 loop is CASSSGVGGWAYEQYF. The CDR3 DNA sequence: TGTGCCAGCAGTTCTGGCGTGGGCGGGTGGGCCTACGAGCAGTACTTC. This chain joins TRBV5-6 and TRBJ2-7; D is possibly TRBD2 (5 bases). V was trimmed by 5 bases and J by 2 bases, leaving 20 bases between them. Germline-derived CDR1 and CDR2 are SGHDT and YYEEEE. The CDR3 runs 16 residues. Full variable domain (remainder filled in from reference TRBV5-6 and TRBJ2-7): DAGVTQSPTHLIKTRGQQVTLRCSPKSGHDTVSWYQQALGQGPQFIFQYYEEEERQRGNFPDRFSGHQFPNYSSELNVNALLLGDSALYLCASSSGVGGWAYEQYFGPGTRLTVT.